The clone carrying this T cell receptor beta chain has only a few counts. Its matching antigen is unknown. These data come from a study of T cells in localized non-small cell lung cancer. Points from the study as a whole: Tumor trailed uninvolved adjacent lung in T cell clonality, which peaked there. In adjacent lung appeared a median about 57 of the top 100 tumor clones.

Only in-frame clones appear in the TCRdb table, and some are missing; sequencing was by immunoSEQ multiplex PCR. The sample has over a thousand clones, about 17% seen once. The junction had 14 bases not matched to a gene; V was cut back by 8 bases and J by 7 bases. The CDR3 loop spans 14 amino acids. Germline CDR1 and CDR2: MNHGY and SAAAGT. The TCR sequence derives from a woman aged 40 to 75 with stage I lung adenocarcinoma. The sample in question was normal lung tissue next to the tumor, obtained before any cancer treatment. The chain carries TRBV6-8 and TRBJ2-7, with 7 bases matching TRBD1. Here the CDR3 reads CASFSYQGVEEQYF. In nucleotides, the CDR3 is TGTGCCAGCTTCTCCTATCAGGGGGTGGAGGAGCAGTACTTC.